The 5 T cell receptor beta chains presented below share a single source sample, sequenced in a study of cytomegalovirus exposure and HLA in healthy donors. Primers: 60 Vbeta forward and 13 Jbeta reverse. Clones were sequenced by immunoSEQ multiplex PCR, and TCRdb holds only the in-frame ones, with some missing. Of about 160,000 clones in the sample, roughly 88% are singletons; the top ten hold under 7.5%. The sequenced sample consisted of PBMCs. Receptors originate from a man aged 50-60 years in good health and CMV-seropositive.

This chain links TRBV2 with TRBJ1-4, with 8 nucleotides matching TRBD1. V shed 7 bases and J 11 bases; nucleotides not matched to a gene: 12. Germline V CDR1 and CDR2: SNHLY, FYNNEI. The CDR3 consists of 14 residues. The DNA for the CDR3 is TGTGCCAGCACCTTACAGGGGGGTGTAGGGAAACTGTTTTTT. This codes for CASTLQGGVGKLFF.

This clone was counted between two and nine times. The CDR3: CASSIFQGPQETQYF. CDR3 coding DNA: TGTGCCAGTAGTATTTTCCAGGGGCCCCAAGAGACCCAGTACTTC. The chain couples TRBV19 to TRBJ2-5, with a tentative D call TRBD1 (6 bases). There are 15 residues in the CDR3. Germline V gene lookup returns CDR1 LNHDA and CDR2 SQIVND (reference sequence). Between the trimmed V and J ends, which lost 3 bases and 1 base, there was a span of 12 bases.

This clone has only one observation. The chain couples TRBV21-1 to TRBJ1-3. TRBV21-1 is an annotated pseudogene. The CDR3 spans 14 residues. CDR3 sequence (DNA): TGTGCCCCCGGTGCGGCGTACTCTGGAAACACCATATATTTT. Its translation is CAPGAAYSGNTIYF.

The chain has TRBV4-2 and TRBJ1-1, with D perhaps matching TRBD1 (5 bases). Trimming stripped 0 bases from V and 6 bases from J, with 17 bases between. The CDR3 totals 16 residues. Germline V gene lookup returns CDR1 LGHNA and CDR2 YNFKEQ. CDR3 amino acids: CASSQDRWGSRPEAFF. The DNA for the CDR3 is TGTGCCAGCAGCCAAGATCGATGGGGCTCCCGGCCTGAAGCTTTCTTT.

CDR3 nucleotides: TGTGCCACCAGCCCGGGGGGCCGTGAAGCTTTCTTT. Translating gives CATSPGGREAFF. The chain joins TRBV15 to TRBJ1-1, with a tentative D call TRBD1 (6 bases). The V end lost 5 bases, the J end lost 7 bases, and 11 bases lay between the germline ends. Germline V gene lookup returns CDR1 LNHNV and CDR2 YYDKDF (reference sequence). CDR3 length: 12 amino acids.